This TCR beta chain comes out of a study of blood T cell repertoires in COVID-19. At the level of the study: Some COVID-19 samples were acute and others convalescent; all came from the United States, Italy and Spain. From T cells, B-cell-depleted T cells, or PBMCs came the material, which was cDNA or gDNA.

A single count supports this clone. The method was immunoSEQ multiplex PCR; TCRdb's version includes in-frame clones alone and lacks a portion of them. The sample consists of about 42,000 clones, about 85% of them appearing once. The sequence was collected from a human donor in a cohort sampled during active COVID-19. The sample taken for sequencing was peripheral blood.

Here the CDR3 reads CASSQDPRETQYF. DNA of the CDR3: TGCGCCAGCAGCCAAGATCCCAGGGAGACCCAGTACTTC. The V call is TRBV4-3, the J call TRBJ2-5; D remains ambiguous. CDR3 size: 13 residues. Germline V gene lookup returns CDR1 LGHNA and CDR2 YSLEER. The V end lost 0 bases, the J end lost 5 bases, and 7 bases lay between the germline ends.